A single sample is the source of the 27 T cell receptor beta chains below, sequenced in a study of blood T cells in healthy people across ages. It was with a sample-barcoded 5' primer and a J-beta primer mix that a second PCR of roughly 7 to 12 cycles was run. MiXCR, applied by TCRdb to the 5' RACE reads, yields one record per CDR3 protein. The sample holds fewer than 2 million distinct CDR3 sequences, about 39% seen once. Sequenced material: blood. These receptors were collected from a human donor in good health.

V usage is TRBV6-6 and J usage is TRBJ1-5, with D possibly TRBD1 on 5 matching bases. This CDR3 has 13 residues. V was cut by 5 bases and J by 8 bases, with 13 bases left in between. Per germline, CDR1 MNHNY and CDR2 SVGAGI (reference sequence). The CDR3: CASSLPGTEPQHF. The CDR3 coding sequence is TGTGCCAGCAGTCTCCCAGGGACCGAGCCCCAGCATTTT.

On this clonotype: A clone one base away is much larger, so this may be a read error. CDR3: CASSQDSRAVYNEQFF. The CDR3 DNA follows: TGCGCCAGCAGCCAAGACTCGAGGGCAGTTTACAATGAGCAGTTCTTC. The chain uses TRBV4-3 and TRBJ2-1; D may be TRBD2 (5 bases). Per the germline V gene, CDR1 is LGHNA and CDR2 is YSLEER. V lost 0 bases and J lost 4, with 13 bases in between. The CDR3 loop spans 16 amino acids.

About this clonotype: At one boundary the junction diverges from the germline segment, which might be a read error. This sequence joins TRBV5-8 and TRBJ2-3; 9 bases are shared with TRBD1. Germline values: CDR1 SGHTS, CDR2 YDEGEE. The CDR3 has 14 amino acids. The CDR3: CAGRRDRERDTQYF. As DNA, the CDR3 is TGTGCCGGCAGACGGGACAGGGAGCGAGATACGCAGTATTTT.

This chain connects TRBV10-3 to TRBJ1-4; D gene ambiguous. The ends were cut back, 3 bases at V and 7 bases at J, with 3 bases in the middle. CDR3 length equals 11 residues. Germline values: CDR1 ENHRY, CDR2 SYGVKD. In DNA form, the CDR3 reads TGTGCCATCAGTGAAGGTGAAAAACTGTTTTTT. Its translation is CAISEGEKLFF.

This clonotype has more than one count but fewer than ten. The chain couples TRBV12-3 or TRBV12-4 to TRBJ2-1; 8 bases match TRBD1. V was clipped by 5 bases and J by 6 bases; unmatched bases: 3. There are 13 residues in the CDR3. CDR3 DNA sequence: TGTGCCAGCAGTCGGACAGGGCTCAATGAGCAGTTCTTC. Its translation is CASSRTGLNEQFF.

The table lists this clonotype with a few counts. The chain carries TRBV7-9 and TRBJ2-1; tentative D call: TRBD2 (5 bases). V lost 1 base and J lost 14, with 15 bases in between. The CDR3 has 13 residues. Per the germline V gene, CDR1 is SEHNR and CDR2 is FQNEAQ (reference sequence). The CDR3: CASSLDSGNKEFF. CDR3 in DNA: TGTGCCAGCAGCTTAGACTCCGGGAATAAGGAGTTCTTC.

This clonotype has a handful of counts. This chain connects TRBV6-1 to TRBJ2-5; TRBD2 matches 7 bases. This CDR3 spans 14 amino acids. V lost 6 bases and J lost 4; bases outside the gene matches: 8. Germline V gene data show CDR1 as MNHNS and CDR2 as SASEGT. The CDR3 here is CASSYGLDRETQYF. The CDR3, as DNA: TGTGCCAGCAGCTACGGACTAGACCGAGAGACCCAGTACTTC.

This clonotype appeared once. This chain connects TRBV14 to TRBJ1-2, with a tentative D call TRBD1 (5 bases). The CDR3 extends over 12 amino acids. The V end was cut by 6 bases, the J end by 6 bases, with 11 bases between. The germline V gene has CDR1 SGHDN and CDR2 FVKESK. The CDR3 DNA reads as TGTGCCAGCAGTATCCAGGGAGATGGCTACACCTTC. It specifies CASSIQGDGYTF.

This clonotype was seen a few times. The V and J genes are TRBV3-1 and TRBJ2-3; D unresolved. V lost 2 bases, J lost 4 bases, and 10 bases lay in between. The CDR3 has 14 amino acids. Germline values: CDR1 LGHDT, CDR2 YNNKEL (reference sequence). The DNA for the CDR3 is TGTGCCAGCAGCCAACGTCAGGTAGCAGATACGCAGTATTTT. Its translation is CASSQRQVADTQYF.

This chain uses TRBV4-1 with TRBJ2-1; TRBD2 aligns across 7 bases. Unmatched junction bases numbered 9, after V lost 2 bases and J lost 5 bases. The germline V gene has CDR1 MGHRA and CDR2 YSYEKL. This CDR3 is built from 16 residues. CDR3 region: CASSQPGLRLNNEQFF. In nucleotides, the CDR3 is TGCGCCAGCAGCCAACCGGGACTACGGTTAAACAATGAGCAGTTCTTC.

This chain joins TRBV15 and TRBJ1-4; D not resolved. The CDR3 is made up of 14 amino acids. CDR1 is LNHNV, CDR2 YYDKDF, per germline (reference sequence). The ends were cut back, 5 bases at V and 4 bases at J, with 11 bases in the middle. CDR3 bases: TGTGCCACCAGCGGGTTGGGAGGTAATGAAAAACTGTTTTTT. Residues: CATSGLGGNEKLFF.

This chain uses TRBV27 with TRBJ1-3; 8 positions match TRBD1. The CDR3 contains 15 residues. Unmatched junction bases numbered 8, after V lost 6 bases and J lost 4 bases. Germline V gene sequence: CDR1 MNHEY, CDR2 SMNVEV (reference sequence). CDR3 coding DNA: TGTGCCAGCAGCCCCGACAGGGGAGACGGAAACACCATATATTTT. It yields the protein CASSPDRGDGNTIYF.

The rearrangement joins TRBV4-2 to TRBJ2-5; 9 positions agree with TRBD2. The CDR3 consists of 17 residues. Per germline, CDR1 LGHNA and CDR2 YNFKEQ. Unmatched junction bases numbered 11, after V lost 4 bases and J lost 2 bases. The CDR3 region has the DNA TGTGCCAGCAGCCTAAACCCGGGACTAGCCCTACAAGAGACCCAGTACTTC. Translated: CASSLNPGLALQETQYF.

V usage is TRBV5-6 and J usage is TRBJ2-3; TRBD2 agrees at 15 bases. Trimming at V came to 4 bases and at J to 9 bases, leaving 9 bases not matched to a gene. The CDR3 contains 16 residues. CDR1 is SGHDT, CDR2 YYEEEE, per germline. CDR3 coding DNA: TGTGCCAGCAGCCTACGGACTAGCGGGGGGGGACACACGCAGTATTTT. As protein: CASSLRTSGGGHTQYF.

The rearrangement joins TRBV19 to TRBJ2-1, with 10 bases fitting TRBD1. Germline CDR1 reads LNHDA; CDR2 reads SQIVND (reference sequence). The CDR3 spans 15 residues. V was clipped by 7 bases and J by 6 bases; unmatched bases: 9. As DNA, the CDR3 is TGTGCCAGTAAGACGGACAGGGGGTCCATCAATGAGCAGTTCTTC. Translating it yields CASKTDRGSINEQFF.

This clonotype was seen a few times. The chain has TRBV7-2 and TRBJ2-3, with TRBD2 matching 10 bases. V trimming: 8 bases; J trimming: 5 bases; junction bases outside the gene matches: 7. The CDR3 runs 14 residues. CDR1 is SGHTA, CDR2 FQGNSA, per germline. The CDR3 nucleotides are TGTGCCAGCGCCCTAGCGGGGGCCTTAGATACGCAGTATTTT. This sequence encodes CASALAGALDTQYF.

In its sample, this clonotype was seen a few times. CDR3 bases: TGTGCCAGCAGTTCCGCGGGACAGGGGGCCTACGAGCAGTACTTC. This sequence encodes CASSSAGQGAYEQYF. The rearrangement links TRBV12-3 or TRBV12-4 to TRBJ2-7; 11 bases are shared with TRBD1. The CDR3 totals 15 residues. Germline trimming cut 4 bases from V and 2 bases from J; bases unmatched to any gene: 4.

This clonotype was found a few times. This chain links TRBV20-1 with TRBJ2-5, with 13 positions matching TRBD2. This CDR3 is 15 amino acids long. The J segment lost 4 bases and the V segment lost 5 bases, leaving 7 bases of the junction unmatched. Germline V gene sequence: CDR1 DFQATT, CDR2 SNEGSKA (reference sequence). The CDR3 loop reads CSAGPGLAGSETQYF. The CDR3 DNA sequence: TGCAGTGCTGGCCCGGGACTAGCGGGGTCAGAGACCCAGTACTTC.

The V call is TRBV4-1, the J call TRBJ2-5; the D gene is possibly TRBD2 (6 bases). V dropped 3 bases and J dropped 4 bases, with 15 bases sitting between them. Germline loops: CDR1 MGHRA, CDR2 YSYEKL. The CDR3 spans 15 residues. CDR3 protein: CASSQTIAVSETQYF. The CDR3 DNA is TGCGCCAGCAGCCAGACTATAGCGGTGTCAGAGACCCAGTACTTC.

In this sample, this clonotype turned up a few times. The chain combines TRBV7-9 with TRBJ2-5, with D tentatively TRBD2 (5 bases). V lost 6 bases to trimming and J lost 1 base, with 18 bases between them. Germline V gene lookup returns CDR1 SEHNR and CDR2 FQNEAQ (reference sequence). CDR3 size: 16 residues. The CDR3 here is CASRYPLGVSQETQYF. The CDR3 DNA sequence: TGTGCCAGCAGATATCCCCTCGGGGTGTCCCAAGAGACCCAGTACTTC.

Here the CDR3 reads CAIERGDTGELFF. The CDR3 coding sequence is TGTGCCATAGAAAGGGGGGACACCGGGGAGCTGTTTTTT. V usage is TRBV11-1 and J usage is TRBJ2-2; D possibly matches TRBD1 or TRBD2 (6 bases each). CDR1 and CDR2 from the germline V gene are SGHAT and FQDESV (reference sequence). This CDR3 spans 13 amino acids. V dropped 10 bases and J dropped 3 bases, with 12 bases sitting between them. The complete variable domain, with remaining parts taken from reference TRBV11-1 and TRBJ2-2, reads EAEVAQSPRYKITEKSQAVAFWCDPISGHATLYWYRQILGQGPELLVQFQDESVVDDSQLPKDRFSAERLKGVDSTLKIQPAELGDSAMYLCAIERGDTGELFFGEGSRLTVL.

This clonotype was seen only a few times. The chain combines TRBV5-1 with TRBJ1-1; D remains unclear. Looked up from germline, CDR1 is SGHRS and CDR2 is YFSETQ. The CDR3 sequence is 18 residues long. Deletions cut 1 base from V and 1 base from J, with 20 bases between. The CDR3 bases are TGCGCCAGCAGCTTGTATTCCGGTTTGGAGGGATCGAACACTGAAGCTTTCTTT. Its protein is CASSLYSGLEGSNTEAFF.

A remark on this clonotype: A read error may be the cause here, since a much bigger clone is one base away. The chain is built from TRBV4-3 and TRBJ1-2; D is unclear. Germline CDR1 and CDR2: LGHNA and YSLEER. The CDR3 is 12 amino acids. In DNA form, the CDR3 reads TGCGTCAGCAGCCAGGATCGGAATGGCTACACCTTC. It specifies CVSSQDRNGYTF.

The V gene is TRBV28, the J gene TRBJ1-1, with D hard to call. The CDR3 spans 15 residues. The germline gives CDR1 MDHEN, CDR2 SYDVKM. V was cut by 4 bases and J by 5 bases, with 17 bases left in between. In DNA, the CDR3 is TGTGCCAGCAGTTCTCTTGGGGAGCCGAGGACTGAAGCTTTCTTT. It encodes CASSSLGEPRTEAFF.

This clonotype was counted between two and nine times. CDR3 nucleotide sequence: TGTGCCAGCACTCGGTTGGGCTATGGCTACACCTTC. Amino acids: CASTRLGYGYTF. The chain joins TRBV2 to TRBJ1-2, with D hard to call. The CDR3 runs to 12 residues. The germline V gene has CDR1 SNHLY and CDR2 FYNNEI. The ends were cut back, 7 bases at V and 4 bases at J, with 10 bases in the middle.

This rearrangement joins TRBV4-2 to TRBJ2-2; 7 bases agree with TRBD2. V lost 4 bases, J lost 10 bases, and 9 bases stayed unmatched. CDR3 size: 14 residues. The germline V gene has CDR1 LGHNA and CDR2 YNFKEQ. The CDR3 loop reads CASSRGEGPEELFF. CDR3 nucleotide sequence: TGTGCCAGCAGCCGGGGGGAGGGGCCGGAGGAGCTGTTTTTT.

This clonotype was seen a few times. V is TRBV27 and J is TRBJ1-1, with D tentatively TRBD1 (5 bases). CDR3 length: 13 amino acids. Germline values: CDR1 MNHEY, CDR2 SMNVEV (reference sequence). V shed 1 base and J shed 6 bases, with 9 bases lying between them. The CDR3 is CASSLLGTPEAFF. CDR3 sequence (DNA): TGTGCCAGCAGTTTATTGGGGACCCCTGAAGCTTTCTTT.